Included here is one TCR beta chain sequence, with context. This specimen comes from a study of blood T cell repertoires in COVID-19. As for the study in general: Samples came from the United States, Italy and Spain, spanning acute and convalescent COVID-19. The analysed material was cDNA or gDNA that came from T cells, B-cell-depleted T cells, or PBMCs.

Across about two dozen US areas, participants ranged in age from roughly 18 to 95 years. Data came from immunoSEQ multiplex PCR; TCRdb stores just in-frame clones and leaves some out. The sample holds some 190,000 clones; 86% are singletons and the top ten take 4.5% to 7%. The CDR3 is 15 amino acids. Trimming at V came to 8 bases and at J to 5 bases, leaving 9 bases not matched to a gene. Germline assignment: CDR1 MDHEN and CDR2 SYDVKM. The sequence was collected from a man aged 40-55 years with acute COVID-19. The sequenced sample was PBMCs or T cells enriched from blood (not recorded which). The chain carries TRBV28 and TRBJ2-2; 9 bases fit TRBD2. CDR3 coding DNA: TGTGCCAGCCTTGGGCGGGAGGGCCTTACCGGGGAGCTGTTTTTT. As protein: CASLGREGLTGELFF.